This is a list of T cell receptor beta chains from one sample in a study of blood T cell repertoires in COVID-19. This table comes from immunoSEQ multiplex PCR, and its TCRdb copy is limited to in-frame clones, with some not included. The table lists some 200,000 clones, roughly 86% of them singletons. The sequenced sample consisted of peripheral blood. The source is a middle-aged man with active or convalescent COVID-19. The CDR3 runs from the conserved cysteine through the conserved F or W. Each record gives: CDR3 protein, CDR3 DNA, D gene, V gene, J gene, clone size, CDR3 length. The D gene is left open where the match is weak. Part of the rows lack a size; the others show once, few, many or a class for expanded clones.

cdr3_aa: CASHSPGTGVKYGYTF; cdr3_nt: TGTGCCAGCCACTCTCCCGGGACAGGGGTTAAGTATGGCTACACCTTC; d_call: TRBD1; v_call: TRBV19; j_call: TRBJ1-2; clone_size: NA; cdr3_length: 16
cdr3_aa: CASSVQGAQGYTF; cdr3_nt: TGTGCCAGCAGTGTACAGGGGGCGCAGGGCTACACCTTC; d_call: TRBD1; v_call: TRBV28; j_call: TRBJ1-2; clone_size: NA; cdr3_length: 13
cdr3_aa: CASSYRGHATNEKLFF; cdr3_nt: TGTGCCAGTAGTTACAGGGGGCATGCAACTAATGAAAAACTGTTTTTT; d_call: TRBD1; v_call: TRBV19; j_call: TRBJ1-4; clone_size: NA; cdr3_length: 16
cdr3_aa: CASSASGIHEQYF; cdr3_nt: TGTGCCAGCAGTGCCTCGGGGATCCACGAGCAGTACTTC; d_call: NA; v_call: TRBV28; j_call: TRBJ2-7; clone_size: NA; cdr3_length: 13
cdr3_aa: CASSHNSGGRETQYF; cdr3_nt: TGTGCCAGCAGCCACAATAGCGGGGGGAGGGAGACCCAGTACTTC; d_call: TRBD2; v_call: TRBV3-1/TRBV3-2; j_call: TRBJ2-5; clone_size: NA; cdr3_length: 15
cdr3_aa: CASSQSQGYEAFF; cdr3_nt: TGTGCCAGCAGCCAATCACAGGGTTATGAAGCTTTCTTT; d_call: NA; v_call: TRBV4-2; j_call: TRBJ1-1; clone_size: NA; cdr3_length: 13
cdr3_aa: CASSPHAAGNTEAFF; cdr3_nt: TGTGCCAGCAGCCCCCATGCTGCGGGGAACACTGAAGCTTTCTTT; d_call: NA; v_call: TRBV11-3; j_call: TRBJ1-1; clone_size: few; cdr3_length: 15
cdr3_aa: CASSLRASGGSYEQYF; cdr3_nt: TGTGCCAGCAGCTTGCGCGCTAGCGGGGGATCCTACGAGCAGTACTTC; d_call: TRBD2; v_call: TRBV5-4; j_call: TRBJ2-7; clone_size: NA; cdr3_length: 16
cdr3_aa: CASSEVRTGGFEQYF; cdr3_nt: TGTGCCAGCAGTGAGGTGAGGACAGGGGGCTTCGAGCAGTACTTC; d_call: TRBD1; v_call: TRBV2; j_call: TRBJ2-7; clone_size: once; cdr3_length: 15
cdr3_aa: CASSQVDSALLYGYTF; cdr3_nt: TGTGCCAGCAGCCAAGTTGACTCCGCTCTCCTCTATGGCTACACCTTC; d_call: NA; v_call: TRBV3-1/TRBV3-2; j_call: TRBJ1-2; clone_size: NA; cdr3_length: 16
cdr3_aa: CATSASRGSATNEKLFF; cdr3_nt: TGTGCCACCAGCGCGAGTCGGGGTTCTGCAACTAATGAAAAACTGTTTTTT; d_call: NA; v_call: TRBV15; j_call: TRBJ1-4; clone_size: NA; cdr3_length: 17
cdr3_aa: CASTTAGGYEQYF; cdr3_nt: TGTGCCAGCACGACAGCGGGAGGCTACGAGCAGTACTTC; d_call: TRBD2; v_call: TRBV3-1/TRBV3-2; j_call: TRBJ2-7; clone_size: NA; cdr3_length: 13
cdr3_aa: CASSQARDQPQHF; cdr3_nt: TGCGCCAGCAGCCAAGCGCGGGATCAGCCCCAGCATTTT; d_call: NA; v_call: TRBV4-3; j_call: TRBJ1-5; clone_size: NA; cdr3_length: 13
cdr3_aa: CASKPGTGRGPRFEKLFF; cdr3_nt: TGTGCCAGTAAACCCGGGACAGGACGAGGCCCACGGTTTGAAAAACTGTTTTTT; d_call: TRBD1; v_call: TRBV19; j_call: TRBJ1-4; clone_size: once; cdr3_length: 18
cdr3_aa: CASSMVDQPQHF; cdr3_nt: TGTGCCAGTAGTATGGTAGATCAGCCCCAGCATTTT; d_call: NA; v_call: TRBV19; j_call: TRBJ1-5; clone_size: NA; cdr3_length: 12
cdr3_aa: CASSLVGLAVSSYNEQFF; cdr3_nt: TGTGCCAGCAGCTTAGTTGGGCTAGCAGTGAGCTCCTACAATGAGCAGTTCTTC; d_call: NA; v_call: TRBV11-2; j_call: TRBJ2-1; clone_size: NA; cdr3_length: 18
cdr3_aa: CASTTREDTEAFF; cdr3_nt: TGTGCCAGTACCACAAGGGAGGACACTGAAGCTTTCTTT; d_call: NA; v_call: TRBV12-3/TRBV12-4; j_call: TRBJ1-1; clone_size: NA; cdr3_length: 13
cdr3_aa: CASNPTGGNTIYF; cdr3_nt: TGTGCCAGCAATCCGACAGGAGGAAACACCATATATTTT; d_call: NA; v_call: TRBV6-5; j_call: TRBJ1-3; clone_size: NA; cdr3_length: 13
cdr3_aa: CASSILTGPGDDTQYF; cdr3_nt: TGTGCCAGTAGTATATTAACAGGGCCGGGCGACGATACGCAGTATTTT; d_call: NA; v_call: TRBV19; j_call: TRBJ2-3; clone_size: NA; cdr3_length: 16
cdr3_aa: CASSQDPTLRGLEGNTIYF; cdr3_nt: TGTGCCAGCAGCCAAGACCCTACTCTCAGGGGGCTCGAAGGAAACACCATATATTTT; d_call: TRBD1; v_call: TRBV14; j_call: TRBJ1-3; clone_size: NA; cdr3_length: 19
cdr3_aa: CASSSGFRGTQYF; cdr3_nt: TGTGCCAGCAGTTCCGGGTTCCGGGGGACCCAGTACTTC; d_call: NA; v_call: TRBV12-3/TRBV12-4; j_call: TRBJ2-5; clone_size: NA; cdr3_length: 13
cdr3_aa: CASSGGQRPYEQYF; cdr3_nt: TGTGCCAGCAGTGGGGGACAGAGACCTTACGAGCAGTACTTC; d_call: TRBD1; v_call: TRBV2; j_call: TRBJ2-7; clone_size: once; cdr3_length: 14
cdr3_aa: CASSLGGGAGGGEQYF; cdr3_nt: TGTGCCAGCAGCTTAGGCGGGGGGGCCGGTGGTGGGGAGCAGTACTTC; d_call: TRBD2; v_call: TRBV7-2; j_call: TRBJ2-7; clone_size: NA; cdr3_length: 16
cdr3_aa: CASSLSDEKLFF; cdr3_nt: TGTGCCAGCAGCTTATCCGATGAAAAACTGTTTTTT; d_call: NA; v_call: TRBV7-9; j_call: TRBJ1-4; clone_size: NA; cdr3_length: 12
cdr3_aa: CASSYEGRTEAFF; cdr3_nt: TGTGCCAGCAGTTACGAGGGAAGGACTGAAGCTTTCTTT; d_call: NA; v_call: TRBV6-5; j_call: TRBJ1-1; clone_size: NA; cdr3_length: 13